Each of the 25 T cell receptor beta chains below was sequenced from the same sample in a study of CD8+ T cells in alopecia areata. RNA was extracted and reverse transcribed into cDNA as the sequencing template. Using immunoSEQ multiplex PCR, the repertoire was profiled, and TCRdb retains in-frame clones only, with some absent. The sample shows about 190,000 clones, 60% of them seen only once. Treatment of the sample: oral pan-JAK inhibitor, 5-10 mg twice daily. The input for sequencing was CD4+ T cells sorted from blood, taken at week 24, from a patient treated with tofacitinib. The receptors were sampled from a human donor with alopecia areata.

The chain's CDR3 is CSVTGRRSSVTEAFF. CDR3 nucleotides: TGCAGCGTTACAGGGCGCCGATCCTCGGTCACTGAAGCTTTCTTT. The chain is built from TRBV29-1 and TRBJ1-1, with D possibly TRBD1 on 6 matching bases. V lost 5 bases to trimming and J lost 4 bases, with 20 bases between them. Germline V gives CDR1 SQVTM, CDR2 ANQGSEA. This CDR3 has 15 amino acids.

The CDR3 spells CASTPATPSTGELFF. CDR3 nucleotide sequence: TGTGCCAGCACCCCGGCTACCCCCAGCACCGGGGAGCTGTTTTTT. The chain has TRBV7-2 and TRBJ2-2; D unresolved. Trimming pared 7 bases from V and 4 bases from J, leaving 16 bases between. CDR3 length: 15 residues. Germline V gene data show CDR1 as SGHTA and CDR2 as FQGNSA.

The chain links TRBV29-1 to TRBJ2-1; 10 bases fit TRBD2. With 4 bases clipped from V and 8 bases from J, the junction kept 8 bases outside the gene matches. CDR1 and CDR2 from the germline V gene are SQVTM and ANQGSEA. CDR3 length equals 14 residues. The CDR3 protein is CSVGAGTSVHEQFF. Here the CDR3 DNA reads TGCAGCGTTGGGGCGGGGACTAGCGTCCATGAGCAGTTCTTC.

The chain recombines TRBV30 with TRBJ2-7, with 9 bases aligning to TRBD1. CDR1 GTSNPN and CDR2 SVGIG come from the germline V gene (reference sequence). V trimming: 5 bases; J trimming: 2 bases; junction bases outside the gene matches: 10. This CDR3 is 15 amino acids long. CDR3 coding DNA: TGTGCCTGGGCCCCCGTGGGACAGGGAGCCTACGAGCAGTACTTC. Translated, it gives CAWAPVGQGAYEQYF.

The chain employs TRBV11-2 and TRBJ1-1; D unresolved. Per germline, CDR1 SGHAT and CDR2 FQNNGV. V was clipped by 2 bases and J by 1 base, with 11 bases between them. This CDR3 contains 15 residues. As DNA, the CDR3 is TGTGCCAGCAGCTTAAAGTGGGCTCAGAACACTGAAGCTTTCTTT. The encoded protein is CASSLKWAQNTEAFF.

J is TRBJ1-6 and V is TRBV6-1; D is perhaps TRBD1 (5 bases). There are 14 residues in the CDR3. V lost 6 bases, J lost 7 bases, and 13 bases lay in between. Germline V gene lookup returns CDR1 MNHNS and CDR2 SASEGT. This CDR3 reads CASSSQGGNSPLHF. The CDR3 nucleotides are TGTGCCAGCAGCTCCCAGGGAGGGAATTCACCCCTCCACTTT.

The rearrangement links TRBV7-7 to TRBJ1-1, with D perhaps TRBD1 (5 bases). This CDR3 has 13 residues. V was cut by 2 bases and J by 8 bases, with 12 bases left in between. Germline CDR1 reads SSHAT; CDR2 reads FNYEAQ (reference sequence). The CDR3 nucleotides are TGTGCCAGCAGCTTACTCCAGGGAACGGAAGCTTTCTTT. Translation: CASSLLQGTEAFF.

The chain recombines TRBV6-5 with TRBJ2-7; perhaps TRBD2 as D (5 bases). Germline lookup yields CDR1 MNHEY and CDR2 SVGAGI. This CDR3 comprises 15 residues. The V and J ends lost 5 bases and 3 bases respectively, with 17 bases between them. In DNA, the CDR3 is TGTGCCAGCAGTGTCTCCCCCGTCCGGGGCTACGAGCAGTACTTC. This gives the protein CASSVSPVRGYEQYF.

V and J are TRBV5-6 and TRBJ2-7; 10 bases align to TRBD1. V dropped 3 bases and J dropped 5; count of bases not matched to a gene: 8. The CDR3 is 15 amino acids. CDR1 is SGHDT and CDR2 is YYEEEE in the germline V gene. The CDR3 sequence is CASSYPGTGANEQYF. CDR3 DNA: TGTGCCAGCAGCTACCCCGGGACAGGGGCGAACGAGCAGTACTTC.

This chain uses TRBV6-1 with TRBJ1-5; possibly TRBD1 for D (6 bases). The CDR3 runs 15 residues. Germline CDR1 and CDR2: MNHNS and SASEGT. The germline V and J ends were trimmed by 7 bases and 1 base, with 14 bases remaining between them. The CDR3, as DNA: TGTGCCAGCAACCCGACAGGATCCAGCAATCAGCCCCAGCATTTT. It codes for CASNPTGSSNQPQHF.

The V gene is TRBV6-1, the J gene TRBJ1-1; D is possibly TRBD1 (6 bases). V was cut by 6 bases and J by 5 bases, with 19 bases left in between. Germline assignment: CDR1 MNHNS and CDR2 SASEGT. The CDR3 is 15 residues long. The CDR3 coding sequence is TGTGCCAGCAGCGACGATACAGGGATTTGGACTGAAGCTTTCTTT. Protein: CASSDDTGIWTEAFF.

V gene TRBV25-1 combines with J gene TRBJ2-7, with TRBD2 as a possible D gene (5 bases). Trimming removed 3 bases from V and 5 bases from J, with 14 bases in between. The CDR3 has 14 amino acids. Per the germline V gene, CDR1 is MGHDK and CDR2 is SYGVNS. CDR3 in DNA: TGTGCCAGCAGTGACTTCCGTCAGCGGAACGAGCAGTACTTC. Its protein is CASSDFRQRNEQYF.

Regarding this clone: The sample holds other DNA sequences that translate to the same CDR3. The rearrangement links TRBV19 to TRBJ2-3; the D gene is possibly TRBD2 (5 bases). Trimming took off 1 base at V and 4 bases at J, with 12 bases between the two ends. The germline gives CDR1 LNHDA, CDR2 SQIVND (reference sequence). The CDR3 has 15 amino acids. CDR3 coding DNA: TGTGCCAGTAGTATAGCGGGCGCCGGGGCAGATACGCAGTATTTT. Protein product: CASSIAGAGADTQYF.

This clone was seen more than once but under ten times. V usage is TRBV30 and J usage is TRBJ1-2; 11 nucleotides match TRBD1. The trim removed 4 bases at V and 4 bases at J, leaving 5 bases unmatched. This CDR3 is built from 14 residues. From germline, CDR1 is GTSNPN and CDR2 SVGIG (reference sequence). CDR3 coding DNA: TGTGCCTGGAATCCGGGACAGGGGGGCTATGGCTACACCTTC. It encodes CAWNPGQGGYGYTF.

This sequence joins TRBV30 and TRBJ1-1, with D unclear. V was cut by 2 bases and J by 0 bases, with 10 bases left in between. The CDR3 has 14 amino acids. Per the germline V gene, CDR1 is GTSNPN and CDR2 is SVGIG (reference sequence). The CDR3: CAWSWSDLNTEAFF. Written as DNA, the CDR3 is TGTGCCTGGAGTTGGTCGGACCTGAACACTGAAGCTTTCTTT.

V and J are TRBV2 and TRBJ2-5, with 9 nucleotides matching TRBD1. Unmatched junction bases numbered 13, after V lost 6 bases and J lost 5 bases. The CDR3 spans 16 residues. Per the germline V gene, CDR1 is SNHLY and CDR2 is FYNNEI. The CDR3: CASSARDRVKSETQYF. The CDR3 nucleotides are TGTGCCAGCAGCGCAAGGGACAGGGTTAAGTCGGAGACCCAGTACTTC.

In DNA form, the CDR3 reads TGTGCCTGGAGTGCAGGGGCTGATCAGCCCCAGCATTTT. This gives the protein CAWSAGADQPQHF. The chain is built from TRBV30 and TRBJ1-5, with TRBD1 as a possible D gene (6 bases). This CDR3 spans 13 amino acids. CDR1 and CDR2 (germline): GTSNPN, SVGIG (reference sequence). The ends were cut back, 1 base at V and 5 bases at J, with 9 bases in the middle.

This chain connects TRBV2 to TRBJ1-5; 7 bases fit TRBD1. Germline CDR1 reads SNHLY; CDR2 reads FYNNEI. V was clipped by 6 bases and J by 3 bases; unmatched bases: 5. The CDR3 is 14 residues long. The CDR3 DNA follows: TGTGCCAGCAGGACAGGGCCCTCCAATCAGCCCCAGCATTTT. The encoded protein is CASRTGPSNQPQHF.

The chain links TRBV5-6 to TRBJ1-2; 7 nucleotides align to TRBD1. J gave up 5 bases and V 7 bases, and 11 bases lay outside the gene matches. The CDR3 sequence is 14 residues long. Germline CDR1 is SGHDT and CDR2 is YYEEEE. CDR3: CASGAGQLLYGYTF. CDR3 coding DNA: TGTGCCAGCGGCGCGGGACAGCTCCTTTATGGCTACACCTTC. Filled out from reference TRBV5-6 and TRBJ1-2, the complete variable domain reads DAGVTQSPTHLIKTRGQQVTLRCSPKSGHDTVSWYQQALGQGPQFIFQYYEEEERQRGNFPDRFSGHQFPNYSSELNVNALLLGDSALYLCASGAGQLLYGYTFGSGTRLTVV.

This chain joins TRBV6-5 and TRBJ2-3; D remains ambiguous. CDR1 is MNHEY and CDR2 is SVGAGI in the germline V gene. There are 13 residues in the CDR3. V gave up 7 bases and J gave up 5 bases, with 13 bases separating them. CDR3 residues: CASTPPGGDTQYF. As DNA, the CDR3 is TGTGCCAGCACACCCCCCGGCGGAGATACGCAGTATTTT.

This clone appeared once. V and J are TRBV5-1 and TRBJ1-4; 10 bases match TRBD1. The CDR3 is 14 residues long. The V gene's germline CDR1 is SGHRS and CDR2 YFSETQ. V dropped 4 bases and J dropped 8; count of bases not matched to a gene: 5. The CDR3 nucleotides read TGCGCCAGCAGCCCTGGACAGGGGGGGGAAAAACTGTTTTTT. This encodes CASSPGQGGEKLFF. Together with reference TRBV5-1 and TRBJ1-4, the CDR3 gives the full variable domain: KAGVTQTPRYLIKTRGQQVTLSCSPISGHRSVSWYQQTPGQGLQFLFEYFSETQRNKGNFPGRFSGRQFSNSRSEMNVSTLELGDSALYLCASSPGQGGEKLFFGSGTQLSVL.

The genes are TRBV7-2 and TRBJ2-3; TRBD1 might be the D (6 bases). Between the trimmed V and J ends, which lost 3 bases and 0 bases, there was a span of 16 bases. The CDR3 runs 17 residues. CDR1 is SGHTA, CDR2 FQGNSA, per germline. The CDR3 region has the DNA TGTGCCAGCAGCTTTTCCTCGACAGGCCCTAGCACAGATACGCAGTATTTT. As protein: CASSFSSTGPSTDTQYF.

Many counts were recorded for this clone. V usage is TRBV13 and J usage is TRBJ2-7; D remains unclear. V was cut by 5 bases and J by 3 bases, with 8 bases left in between. This CDR3 spans 12 amino acids. CDR1 and CDR2 (germline): PRHDT, FYEKMQ (reference sequence). The CDR3 reads CASSRENYEQYF. CDR3 sequence (DNA): TGTGCCAGCAGCCGCGAGAACTACGAGCAGTACTTC.

The chain has TRBV29-1 and TRBJ2-7; 9 positions match TRBD1. The trim removed 5 bases at V and 3 bases at J, leaving 5 bases unmatched. Germline loops: CDR1 SQVTM, CDR2 ANQGSEA. This CDR3 has 13 residues. The CDR3 sequence is CSVRTGAGYEQYF. CDR3 DNA: TGCAGCGTTCGGACAGGGGCGGGCTACGAGCAGTACTTC.

The genes are TRBV27 and TRBJ1-2; no definite D call. V was cut by 1 base and J by 3 bases, with 15 bases left in between. This CDR3 comprises 16 residues. Germline values: CDR1 MNHEY, CDR2 SMNVEV (reference sequence). CDR3 nucleotide sequence: TGTGCCAGCAGTTTATTGGGGTCACCTGAGCACTATGGCTACACCTTC. Translating it yields CASSLLGSPEHYGYTF.